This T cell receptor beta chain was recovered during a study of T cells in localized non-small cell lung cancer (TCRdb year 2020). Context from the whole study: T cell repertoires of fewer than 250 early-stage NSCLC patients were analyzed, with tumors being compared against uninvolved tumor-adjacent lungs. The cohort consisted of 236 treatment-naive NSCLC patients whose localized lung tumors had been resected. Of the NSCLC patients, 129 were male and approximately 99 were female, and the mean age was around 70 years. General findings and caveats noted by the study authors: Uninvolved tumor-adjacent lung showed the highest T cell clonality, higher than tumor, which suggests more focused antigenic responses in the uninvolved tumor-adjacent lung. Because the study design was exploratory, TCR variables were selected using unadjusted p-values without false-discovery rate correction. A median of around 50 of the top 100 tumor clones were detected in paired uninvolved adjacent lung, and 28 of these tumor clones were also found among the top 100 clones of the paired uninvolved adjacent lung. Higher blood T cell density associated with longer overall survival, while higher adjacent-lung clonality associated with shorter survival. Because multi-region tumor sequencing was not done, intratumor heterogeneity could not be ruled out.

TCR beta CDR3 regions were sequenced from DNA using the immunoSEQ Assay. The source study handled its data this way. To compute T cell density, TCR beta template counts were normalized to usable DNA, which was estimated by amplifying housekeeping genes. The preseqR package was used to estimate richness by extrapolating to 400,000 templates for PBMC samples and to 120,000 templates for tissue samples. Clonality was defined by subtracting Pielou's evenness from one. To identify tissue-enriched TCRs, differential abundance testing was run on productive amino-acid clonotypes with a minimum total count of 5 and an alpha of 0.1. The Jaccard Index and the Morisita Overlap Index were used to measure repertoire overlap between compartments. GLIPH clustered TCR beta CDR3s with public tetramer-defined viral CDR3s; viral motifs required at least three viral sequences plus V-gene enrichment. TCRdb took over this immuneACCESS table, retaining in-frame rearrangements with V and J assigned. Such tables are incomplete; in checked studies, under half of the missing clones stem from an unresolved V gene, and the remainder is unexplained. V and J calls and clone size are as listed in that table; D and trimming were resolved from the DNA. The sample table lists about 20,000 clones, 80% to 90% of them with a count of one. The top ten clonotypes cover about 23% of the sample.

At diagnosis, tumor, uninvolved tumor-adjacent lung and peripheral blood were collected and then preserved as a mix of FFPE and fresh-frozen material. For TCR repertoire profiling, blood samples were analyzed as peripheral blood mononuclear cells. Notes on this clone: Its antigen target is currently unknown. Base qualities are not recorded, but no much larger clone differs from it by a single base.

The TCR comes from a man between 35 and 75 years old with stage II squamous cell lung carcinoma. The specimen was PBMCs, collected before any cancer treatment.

The base sequence is TGTGCCAGCAGCTTGTTCGGGAACACTGAAGCTTTCTTT. Its translation is CASSLFGNTEAFF. The chain is made from TRBV5-6 and TRBJ1-1; no D gene can be assigned with confidence. CDR1 and CDR2 (SGHDT, YYEEEE) derive from the germline V gene. The CDR3 measures 13 amino acids from cysteine to phenylalanine. CDR3 DNA is the only sequence kept; it has 39 bases, read in frame from the first base. V gives up 1 base and J gives up 1 base, and the segment between their germline ends measures 5 bases. The variable domain in full, with residues beyond the CDR3 obtained from the reference TRBV5-6 and TRBJ1-1 genes, is DAGVTQSPTHLIKTRGQQVTLRCSPKSGHDTVSWYQQALGQGPQFIFQYYEEEERQRGNFPDRFSGHQFPNYSSELNVNALLLGDSALYLCASSLFGNTEAFFGQGTRLTVV.